This TCR beta chain came from a study of shared clonotypes between healthy human individuals. Study-level results: When naive CD4 clonotypes were compared across a few donors, approximately 4.9% were shared. A small donor pool kept down the genetic and exposure-history diversity that was represented.

This CDR3 region has 15 residues. Germline CDR1 is SGHTA and CDR2 is FQGNSA. Between the trimmed V and J ends, which lost 0 bases and 0 bases, there was a span of 8 bases. The data were produced by immunoSEQ multiplex PCR, yet TCRdb's version contains in-frame clones alone and is incomplete. The repertoire holds about 2.4 million clones, with roughly 93% as singletons. In regard to this clone: The antigen remains undetermined.

Sequenced input: naive CD4+ T cells from PBMCs. The subset was: CD45RA+ positively selected. The chain links TRBV7-2 to TRBJ1-1; D gene unclear. This TCR was sampled from a man between 18 and 35 years old in good health. Some clones in this sample may be carry-over from other donors' samples. DNA for the CDR3: TGTGCCAGCAGCTTAGCCAGGACGGTGAACACTGAAGCTTTCTTT. Its translation: CASSLARTVNTEAFF.